Included here is one T cell receptor beta chain sequence, with context. The method was immunoSEQ multiplex PCR; TCRdb's version includes in-frame clones alone and lacks a portion of them. The sample contains hundreds of thousands of clones, around 87% of which appear only once. The source of the sample is a study of shared T cell receptors in the human thymus. These same records also appear under a second study, on human thymus T cells. From that study: Thymic TCR repertoires of unrelated people reportedly overlapped highly.

Sequencing input: thymocytes. The clonotype was recovered from a boy under two years old with a congenital heart defect.

The CDR3 DNA reads TGTGCCAGCTGGGGACAGGGGAGGATGGCGGGGGAGCTGTTTTTT. This translates into CASWGQGRMAGELFF. The chain carries TRBV25-1 and TRBJ2-2; TRBD1 matches at 10 bases. V dropped 8 bases and J dropped 8; count of bases not matched to a gene: 11. Germline assignment: CDR1 MGHDK and CDR2 SYGVNS. The CDR3 covers 15 residues.